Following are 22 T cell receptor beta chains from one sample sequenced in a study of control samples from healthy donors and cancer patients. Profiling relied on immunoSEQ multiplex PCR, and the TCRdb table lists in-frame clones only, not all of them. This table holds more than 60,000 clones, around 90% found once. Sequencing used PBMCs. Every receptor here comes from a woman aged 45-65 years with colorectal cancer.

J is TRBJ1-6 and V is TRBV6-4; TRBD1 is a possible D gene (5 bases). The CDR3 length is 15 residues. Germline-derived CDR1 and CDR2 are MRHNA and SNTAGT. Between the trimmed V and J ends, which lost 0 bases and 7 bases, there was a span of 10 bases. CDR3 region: CASSDSGGSNSPLHF. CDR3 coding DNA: TGTGCCAGCAGTGACTCGGGGGGGAGCAATTCACCCCTCCACTTT.

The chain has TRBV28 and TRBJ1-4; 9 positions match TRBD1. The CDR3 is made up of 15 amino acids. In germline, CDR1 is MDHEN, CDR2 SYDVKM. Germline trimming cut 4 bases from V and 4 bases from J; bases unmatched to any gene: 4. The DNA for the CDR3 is TGTGCCAGCAGTTCCCCGGGACAGGGTAATGAAAAACTGTTTTTT. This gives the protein CASSSPGQGNEKLFF.

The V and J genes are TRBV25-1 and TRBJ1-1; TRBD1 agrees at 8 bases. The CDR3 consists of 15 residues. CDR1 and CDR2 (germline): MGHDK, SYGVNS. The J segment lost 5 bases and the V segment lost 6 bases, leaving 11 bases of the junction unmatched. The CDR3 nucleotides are TGTGCCAGCAGGACAAACAGGGGGGGACGGACTGAAGCTTTCTTT. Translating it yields CASRTNRGGRTEAFF. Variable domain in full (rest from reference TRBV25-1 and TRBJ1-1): EADIYQTPRYLVIGTGKKITLECSQTMGHDKMYWYQQDPGMELHLIHYSYGVNSTEKGDLSSESTVSRIRTEHFPLTLESARPSHTSQYLCASRTNRGGRTEAFFGQGTRLTVV.

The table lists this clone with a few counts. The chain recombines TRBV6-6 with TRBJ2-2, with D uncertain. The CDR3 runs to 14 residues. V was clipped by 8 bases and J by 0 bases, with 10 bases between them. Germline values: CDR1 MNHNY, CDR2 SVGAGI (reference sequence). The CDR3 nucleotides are TGTGCCAGCTACGGTCCCGCGAACACCGGGGAGCTGTTTTTT. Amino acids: CASYGPANTGELFF.

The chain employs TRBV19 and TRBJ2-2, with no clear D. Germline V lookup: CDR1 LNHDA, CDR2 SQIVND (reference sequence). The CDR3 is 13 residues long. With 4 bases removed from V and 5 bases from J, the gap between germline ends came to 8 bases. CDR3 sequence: CASSKFGTGELFF. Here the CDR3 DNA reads TGTGCCAGTAGTAAATTCGGGACCGGGGAGCTGTTTTTT.

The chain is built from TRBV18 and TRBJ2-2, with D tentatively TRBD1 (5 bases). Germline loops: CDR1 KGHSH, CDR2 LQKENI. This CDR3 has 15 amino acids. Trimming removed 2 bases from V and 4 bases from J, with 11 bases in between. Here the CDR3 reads CASSPGPGRTGELFF. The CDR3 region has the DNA TGTGCCAGCTCACCAGGGCCAGGGCGCACCGGGGAGCTGTTTTTT.

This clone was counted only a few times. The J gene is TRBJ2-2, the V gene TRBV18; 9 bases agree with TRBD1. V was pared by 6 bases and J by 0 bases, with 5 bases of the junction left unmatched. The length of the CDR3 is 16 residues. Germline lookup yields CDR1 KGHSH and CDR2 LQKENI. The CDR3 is CASSRTGEANTGELFF. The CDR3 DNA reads TGTGCCAGCTCCCGGACAGGGGAGGCGAACACCGGGGAGCTGTTTTTT.

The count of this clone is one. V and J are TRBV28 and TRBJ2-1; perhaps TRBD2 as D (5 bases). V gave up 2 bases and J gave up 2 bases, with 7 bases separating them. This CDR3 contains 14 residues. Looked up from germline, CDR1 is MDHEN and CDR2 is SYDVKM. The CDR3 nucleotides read TGTGCCAGCAGTTTAAGGGAGACCTACAATGAGCAGTTCTTC. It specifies CASSLRETYNEQFF.

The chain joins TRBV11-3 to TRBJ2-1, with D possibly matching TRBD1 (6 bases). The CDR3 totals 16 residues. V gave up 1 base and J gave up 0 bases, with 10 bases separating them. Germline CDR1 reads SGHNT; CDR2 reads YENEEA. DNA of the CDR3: TGTGCCAGCAGCTTAGGGGGGCCTGGCTCCTACAATGAGCAGTTCTTC. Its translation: CASSLGGPGSYNEQFF.

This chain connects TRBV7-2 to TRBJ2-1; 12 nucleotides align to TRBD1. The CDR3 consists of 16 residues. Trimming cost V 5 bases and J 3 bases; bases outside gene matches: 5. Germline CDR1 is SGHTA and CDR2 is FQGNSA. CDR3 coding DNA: TGTGCCAGCAGCGCCGGGACAGGGGGCTTCTACAATGAGCAGTTCTTC. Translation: CASSAGTGGFYNEQFF. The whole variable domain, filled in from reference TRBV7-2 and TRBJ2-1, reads GAGVSQSPSNKVTEKGKDVELRCDPISGHTALYWYRQSLGQGLEFLIYFQGNSAPDKSGLPSDRFSAERTGGSVSTLTIQRTQQEDSAVYLCASSAGTGGFYNEQFFGPGTRLTVL.

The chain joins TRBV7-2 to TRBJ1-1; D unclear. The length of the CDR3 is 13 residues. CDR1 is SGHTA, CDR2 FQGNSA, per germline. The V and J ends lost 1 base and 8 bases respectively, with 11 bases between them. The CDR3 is CASSLVRETEAFF. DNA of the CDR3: TGTGCCAGCAGCTTAGTACGGGAGACCGAAGCTTTCTTT. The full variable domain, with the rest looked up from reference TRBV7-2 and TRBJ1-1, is GAGVSQSPSNKVTEKGKDVELRCDPISGHTALYWYRQSLGQGLEFLIYFQGNSAPDKSGLPSDRFSAERTGGSVSTLTIQRTQQEDSAVYLCASSLVRETEAFFGQGTRLTVV.

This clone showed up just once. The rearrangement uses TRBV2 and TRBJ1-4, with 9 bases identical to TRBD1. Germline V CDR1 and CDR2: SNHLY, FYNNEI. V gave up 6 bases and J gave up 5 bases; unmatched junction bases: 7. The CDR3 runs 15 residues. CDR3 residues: CASRVRTGENEKLFF. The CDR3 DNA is TGTGCCAGCAGGGTGCGGACAGGGGAGAATGAAAAACTGTTTTTT. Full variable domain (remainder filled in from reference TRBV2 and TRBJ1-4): EPEVTQTPSHQVTQMGQEVILRCVPISNHLYFYWYRQILGQKVEFLVSFYNNEISEKSEIFDDQFSVERPDGSNFTLKIRSTKLEDSAMYFCASRVRTGENEKLFFGSGTQLSVL.

The CDR3 here is CASSQDQGQGYGYTF. The CDR3 DNA reads as TGTGCCAGCAGCCAAGATCAGGGACAGGGTTACGGCTACACCTTC. V is TRBV3-1 (or the pseudogene TRBV3-2) and J is TRBJ1-2; 9 bases are shared with TRBD1. Germline V gene sequence: CDR1 LGHDT, CDR2 YNNKEL (reference sequence). The CDR3 is 15 residues long. Trimming took 0 bases from V and 8 from J; bases not matched to a gene: 7.

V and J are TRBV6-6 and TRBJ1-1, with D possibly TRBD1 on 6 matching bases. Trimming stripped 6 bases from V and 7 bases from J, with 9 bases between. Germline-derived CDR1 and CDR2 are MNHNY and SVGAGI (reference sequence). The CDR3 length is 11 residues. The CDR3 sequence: CASSKGDEAFF. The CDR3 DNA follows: TGTGCCAGCAGCAAGGGGGATGAAGCTTTCTTT.

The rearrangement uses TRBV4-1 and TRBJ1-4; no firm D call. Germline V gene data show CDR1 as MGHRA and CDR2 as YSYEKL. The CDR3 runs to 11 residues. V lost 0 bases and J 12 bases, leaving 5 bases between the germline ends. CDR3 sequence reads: CASSQEGELFF. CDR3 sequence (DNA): TGCGCCAGCAGCCAAGAGGGAGAACTGTTTTTT.

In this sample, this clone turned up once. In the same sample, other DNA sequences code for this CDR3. The CDR3 sequence is CASSRGSGGAWETQYF. The DNA for the CDR3 is TGCGCCAGCAGCAGAGGGAGCGGGGGGGCCTGGGAGACCCAGTACTTC. The V and J genes are TRBV5-1 and TRBJ2-5; 10 positions agree with TRBD2. The CDR3 totals 16 residues. V dropped 4 bases and J dropped 5; count of bases not matched to a gene: 11. Germline-derived CDR1 and CDR2 are SGHRS and YFSETQ.

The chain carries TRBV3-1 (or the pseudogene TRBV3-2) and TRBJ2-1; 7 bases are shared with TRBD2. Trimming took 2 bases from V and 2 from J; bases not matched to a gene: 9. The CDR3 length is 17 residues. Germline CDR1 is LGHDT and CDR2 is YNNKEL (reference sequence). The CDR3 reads CASSQSFWGGAYNEQFF. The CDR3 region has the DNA TGTGCCAGCAGCCAATCCTTTTGGGGGGGGGCCTACAATGAGCAGTTCTTC.

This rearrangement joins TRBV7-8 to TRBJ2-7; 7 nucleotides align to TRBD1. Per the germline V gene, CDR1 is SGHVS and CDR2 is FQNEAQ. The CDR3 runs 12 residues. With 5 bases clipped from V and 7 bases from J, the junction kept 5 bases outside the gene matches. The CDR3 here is CASSLRDREQYV. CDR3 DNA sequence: TGTGCCAGCAGCCTCCGGGACAGAGAGCAGTACGTC.

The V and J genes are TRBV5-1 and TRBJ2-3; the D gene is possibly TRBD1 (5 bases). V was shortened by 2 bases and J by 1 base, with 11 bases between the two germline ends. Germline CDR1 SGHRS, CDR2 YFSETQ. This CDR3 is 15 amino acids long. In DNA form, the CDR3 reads TGCGCCAGCAGCTTAGGCAGGGCTGGCACAGATACGCAGTATTTT. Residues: CASSLGRAGTDTQYF.

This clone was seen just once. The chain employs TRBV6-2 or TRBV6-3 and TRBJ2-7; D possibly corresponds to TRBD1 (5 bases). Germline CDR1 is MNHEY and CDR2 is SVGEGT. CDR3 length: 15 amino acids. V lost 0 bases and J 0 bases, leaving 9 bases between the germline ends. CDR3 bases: TGTGCCAGCAGTTACTCGGACACAAGCTCCTACGAGCAGTACGTC. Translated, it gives CASSYSDTSSYEQYV.

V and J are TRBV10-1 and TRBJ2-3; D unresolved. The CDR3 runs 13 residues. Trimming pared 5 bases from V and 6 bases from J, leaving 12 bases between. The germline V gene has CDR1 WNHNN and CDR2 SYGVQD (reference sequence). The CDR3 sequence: CASSKPTDDTQYF. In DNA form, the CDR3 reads TGCGCCAGCAGTAAGCCGACGGATGATACGCAGTATTTT.

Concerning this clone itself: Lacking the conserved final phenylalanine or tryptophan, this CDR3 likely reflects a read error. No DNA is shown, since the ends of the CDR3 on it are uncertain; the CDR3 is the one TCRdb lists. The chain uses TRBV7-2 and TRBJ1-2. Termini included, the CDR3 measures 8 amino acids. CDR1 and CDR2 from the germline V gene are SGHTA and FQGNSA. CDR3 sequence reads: CASSFPGD.